The 21 T cell receptor beta chains presented below share a single source sample, sequenced in a study of blood T cells in healthy people across ages. Primers used in a second PCR of about 6 to 11 cycles were a sample-barcoded 5' primer and a J-beta primer mix. Via MiXCR, TCRdb re-called the 5' RACE reads, giving one row per CDR3 protein. The repertoire holds 600,000 to 900,000 distinct CDR3 sequences, with 20% to 30% as singletons. Separately, the same data were catalogued under a study of T cells of mothers and their children.

Sequencing was performed on blood. These receptors were taken from a boy younger than 18 in good health.

This rearrangement joins TRBV2 to TRBJ2-1, with D perhaps TRBD2 (6 bases). This CDR3 region has 12 residues. Trimming cost V 10 bases and J 4 bases, with 11 bases left between them. CDR1 and CDR2 from the germline V gene are SNHLY and FYNNEI. In DNA form, the CDR3 reads TGTGCCACGTTCGGGGGTTACAATGAGCAGTTCTTC. The encoded protein is CATFGGYNEQFF.

Only a few counts were recorded for this clonotype. The rearrangement links TRBV30 to TRBJ2-5; possibly TRBD1 for D (5 bases). CDR1 GTSNPN and CDR2 SVGIG come from the germline V gene (reference sequence). Deletions cut 1 base from V and 6 bases from J, with 12 bases between. This CDR3 spans 13 amino acids. CDR3 sequence (DNA): TGTGCCTGGAGTGCAGACAGTTCGCAGACCCAGTACTTC. Translation gives CAWSADSSQTQYF.

The chain employs TRBV7-6 and TRBJ1-4; D remains ambiguous. Germline loops: CDR1 SGHVS, CDR2 FNYEAQ. This CDR3 is built from 14 residues. Trimming cost V 1 base and J 7 bases, with 10 bases left between them. The CDR3 loop is CASSLEGRTEKLFF. The CDR3 region has the DNA TGTGCCAGCAGCTTAGAAGGGAGGACTGAAAAACTGTTTTTT.

This clonotype was counted at least ten times. The junction departs from the called germline gene at one end, perhaps through a read error. V is TRBV5-1 and J is TRBJ2-5; possible D gene TRBD1, 6 bases. Germline CDR1 reads SGHRS; CDR2 reads YFSETQ. The CDR3 length is 13 residues. In nucleotides, the CDR3 is TGTGCCAGCAGTTGGACAGTACAAGAGACCCAGTACTTC. It codes for CASSWTVQETQYF.

This clonotype appeared a few times. One end of the junction fails to match germline, which may point to a read error. The V gene is TRBV10-3, the J gene TRBJ2-7, with 7 bases identical to TRBD1. The CDR3 length is 14 residues. Germline CDR1 and CDR2: ENHRY and SYGVKD. The CDR3 protein is CAISEGGTVYEQCF. For the CDR3, the DNA is TGTGCCATCAGTGAGGGTGGGACAGTCTACGAGCAGTGCTTC.

The chain is built from TRBV6-5 and TRBJ1-4, with D possibly matching TRBD1 (6 bases). The CDR3 has 14 amino acids. CDR1 MNHEY and CDR2 SVGAGI come from the germline V gene. V was pared by 8 bases and J by 3 bases, with 13 bases between. CDR3 DNA sequence: TGTGCCAGCGCCAGGAGACAGGCTAATGAAAAACTGTTTTTT. This gives the protein CASARRQANEKLFF.

A note on this clonotype: A much larger clonotype is one base distant, so this may be a read error. The chain employs TRBV4-1 and TRBJ1-2; TRBD1 is a possible D gene (5 bases). CDR1 is MGHRA and CDR2 is YSYEKL in the germline V gene. CDR3 length equals 17 residues. V lost 2 bases and J lost 5, with 21 bases in between. The CDR3 is CASSQPRAGKDSYGYTF. CDR3 nucleotides: TGCGCCAGCAGCCAACCCAGGGCAGGGAAGGATTCATATGGCTACACCTTC.

This clonotype was observed a handful of times. This chain joins TRBV3-1 and TRBJ2-5; D is possibly TRBD2 (6 bases). Germline V gene data show CDR1 as LGHDT and CDR2 as YNNKEL (reference sequence). V was cut by 7 bases and J by 5 bases, with 14 bases left in between. This CDR3 comprises 13 residues. CDR3 in amino acids: CASMAASVETQYF. In DNA form, the CDR3 reads TGTGCCAGCATGGCGGCTAGCGTGGAGACCCAGTACTTC.

This clonotype has more than one count but fewer than ten. The V and J genes are TRBV7-9 and TRBJ1-4; TRBD1 matches 8 bases. Germline lookup yields CDR1 SEHNR and CDR2 FQNEAQ (reference sequence). V trimming: 0 bases; J trimming: 5 bases; junction bases outside the gene matches: 5. This CDR3 region has 16 residues. Written as DNA, the CDR3 is TGTGCCAGCAGCTTAGCAGGGACAGGTAGAAATGAAAAACTGTTTTTT. The encoded protein is CASSLAGTGRNEKLFF.

Note on this clonotype: Possible read error: a much larger clone is one base away. This chain links TRBV7-9 with TRBJ1-1; D remains ambiguous. Trimming removed 5 bases at V and 0 bases at J, with 7 bases between. This CDR3 is built from 13 residues. Germline V gene sequence: CDR1 SEHNR, CDR2 FQNEAQ (reference sequence). The CDR3, as DNA: TGTGCCAGCAGCATTACAGTGAACACTGAAGCTTTCTTT. Translation gives CASSITVNTEAFF.

The chain is built from TRBV7-8 and TRBJ2-2; the D call may be TRBD1 or TRBD2 (5 bases each). V lost 5 bases, J lost 4 bases, and 20 bases lay in between. The CDR3 length is 17 residues. Germline CDR1 and CDR2: SGHVS and FQNEAQ. DNA for the CDR3: TGTGCCAGCAGCCCCCGCGGGCTAGCACAGGTCACCGGGGAGCTGTTTTTT. Protein sequence: CASSPRGLAQVTGELFF. The variable domain in full, completed from reference TRBV7-8 and TRBJ2-2, reads GAGVSQSPRYKVAKRGQDVALRCDPISGHVSLFWYQQALGQGPEFLTYFQNEAQLDKSGLPSDRFFAERPEGSVSTLKIQRTQQEDSAVYLCASSPRGLAQVTGELFFGEGSRLTVL.

This clonotype occurred a few times. The gene calls are TRBV14 and TRBJ1-4; perhaps TRBD1 as D (6 bases). Germline V gene sequence: CDR1 SGHDN, CDR2 FVKESK. The CDR3 length is 17 residues. The V and J ends lost 1 base and 0 bases respectively, with 12 bases between them. DNA for the CDR3: TGTGCCAGCAGCCAAGGAATGGGGGCTACAACTAATGAAAAACTGTTTTTT. Protein: CASSQGMGATTNEKLFF.

This clonotype came up a few times. The chain joins TRBV20-1 to TRBJ2-7, with 9 bases aligning to TRBD1. The CDR3 runs to 15 residues. V shed 4 bases and J 5 bases; nucleotides not matched to a gene: 12. Germline lookup yields CDR1 DFQATT and CDR2 SNEGSKA (reference sequence). DNA for the CDR3: TGCAGTGCTATCCCACCCCGGGACAGGGACGACGAGCAGTACTTC. It encodes CSAIPPRDRDDEQYF.

This clonotype occurred a few times. The chain employs TRBV28 and TRBJ1-3, with D unresolved. This CDR3 is 15 amino acids long. Trimming removed 5 bases from V and 0 bases from J, with 11 bases in between. Germline lookup yields CDR1 MDHEN and CDR2 SYDVKM. CDR3 DNA sequence: TGTGCCAGCAGTCGTGGGTCAACCTCTGGAAACACCATATATTTT. It yields the protein CASSRGSTSGNTIYF.

V is TRBV6-5 and J is TRBJ1-4; 10 nucleotides line up with TRBD1. Germline assignment: CDR1 MNHEY and CDR2 SVGAGI. This CDR3 comprises 14 residues. J gave up 10 bases and V 2 bases, and 4 bases lay outside the gene matches. As DNA, the CDR3 is TGTGCCAGCAGTTACACGCGGACAGGGGGAAAACTGTTTTTT. Amino acids: CASSYTRTGGKLFF.

The chain combines TRBV11-2 with TRBJ2-3; unclear D gene. V lost 9 bases to trimming and J lost 0 bases, with 4 bases between them. CDR1 is SGHAT and CDR2 is FQNNGV in the germline V gene. The CDR3 has 11 residues. CDR3 DNA: TGTGCCAGTGGGAGCACAGATACGCAGTATTTT. Translated: CASGSTDTQYF.

The chain combines TRBV6-1 with TRBJ2-3; TRBD1 agrees at 11 bases. The CDR3 has 15 residues. J lost 2 bases, V lost 8 bases, and 6 bases had no gene match. CDR1 MNHNS and CDR2 SASEGT come from the germline V gene. The CDR3: CASCRTGGNTDTQYF. For the CDR3, the DNA is TGTGCCAGCTGCCGGACAGGGGGCAACACAGATACGCAGTATTTT.

For this clonotype: Mismatch with germline at one junction end may stem from a read error. V and J are TRBV7-9 and TRBJ2-5, with a possible D match to TRBD2 (5 bases). CDR3 length equals 14 residues. CDR1 and CDR2 from the germline V gene are SEHNR and FQNEAQ (reference sequence). CDR3 residues: CAGSSRTLQETQYF. The DNA for the CDR3 is TGTGCCGGCAGTTCTCGGACTTTACAAGAGACCCAGTACTTC. Full variable domain (rest looked up from reference TRBV7-9 and TRBJ2-5): DTGVSQNPRHKITKRGQNVTFRCDPISEHNRLYWYRQTLGQGPEFLTYFQNEAQLEKSRLLSDRFSAERPKGSFSTLEIQRTEQGDSAMYLCAGSSRTLQETQYFGPGTRLLVL.

This clonotype turned up a few times. The chain has TRBV12-3 or TRBV12-4 and TRBJ2-5; D not resolved. CDR3 length: 15 amino acids. The V end lost 3 bases, the J end lost 2 bases, and 13 bases lay between the germline ends. CDR3 region: CASSFFSAGQETQYF. The CDR3 nucleotides are TGTGCCAGCAGTTTTTTTTCGGCCGGTCAAGAGACCCAGTACTTC.

CDR3 nucleotide sequence: TGTGCCAGCACCTATTCTAGCGGGGGGCCCCCTGGGGCCAACGTCCTGACTTTC. Protein sequence: CASTYSSGGPPGANVLTF. The chain couples TRBV5-5 to TRBJ2-6; the match to TRBD2 covers 11 bases. Trimming cost V 6 bases and J 2 bases; bases outside gene matches: 10. This CDR3 has 18 amino acids. Germline V gene sequence: CDR1 SGHKS, CDR2 YYEKEE (reference sequence).

The chain employs TRBV20-1 and TRBJ1-2; 7 bases line up with TRBD1. In germline, CDR1 is DFQATT, CDR2 SNEGSKA (reference sequence). The V and J ends lost 5 bases and 1 base, in that order; junction bases with no gene match: 10. CDR3 length: 15 residues. The CDR3 reads CSAPPGQGGNYGYTF. The CDR3 DNA sequence: TGCAGTGCTCCCCCAGGCCAGGGGGGTAACTATGGCTACACCTTC.